Each of the 10 T cell receptor beta chains below was sequenced from the same sample in a study of blood T cells in healthy people across ages. Using a J-beta primer mix together with a sample-barcoded 5' primer, a second PCR was run for about 6 to 12 cycles. Each CDR3 protein gets one entry after TCRdb re-called the 5' RACE reads with MiXCR. The sample includes about 800,000 distinct CDR3 sequences, 58% of them seen just once. What was sequenced was blood. All receptors come from a young man in good health.

V usage is TRBV15 and J usage is TRBJ2-5; tentatively, D is TRBD2 (7 bases). Germline V gene lookup returns CDR1 LNHNV and CDR2 YYDKDF (reference sequence). The CDR3 is 15 amino acids. Trimming pared 0 bases from V and 1 base from J, leaving 9 bases between. Here the CDR3 reads CATSRERGAQETQYF. In DNA, the CDR3 is TGTGCCACCAGCAGAGAACGGGGGGCCCAAGAGACCCAGTACTTC.

The chain links TRBV5-1 to TRBJ2-1; D gene uncertain. Germline V gives CDR1 SGHRS, CDR2 YFSETQ. The length of the CDR3 is 14 residues. Trimming pared 4 bases from V and 7 bases from J, leaving 15 bases between. The CDR3 is CASSVRFEVNEQFF. For the CDR3, the DNA is TGCGCCAGCAGCGTGCGTTTCGAGGTAAATGAGCAGTTCTTC.

The rearrangement joins TRBV20-1 to TRBJ1-1; D gene ambiguous. CDR3 length: 17 residues. Trimming left V 3 bases short and J 1 base short, with 21 bases between. The germline V gene encodes CDR1 DFQATT and CDR2 SNEGSKA (reference sequence). The CDR3 sequence is CSASAQFGSIRNTEAFF. CDR3 sequence (DNA): TGCAGTGCTAGTGCGCAGTTTGGGTCAATAAGGAACACTGAAGCTTTCTTT.

The V gene is TRBV2, the J gene TRBJ2-7; TRBD1 matches at 8 bases. V lost 4 bases to trimming and J lost 1 base; unmatched junction nucleotides: 6. The CDR3 is 15 amino acids. Germline V gene lookup returns CDR1 SNHLY and CDR2 FYNNEI. CDR3 amino acids: CASSGGTGGSYEQYF. The CDR3 DNA is TGTGCCAGCAGTGGGGGGACAGGAGGGTCCTACGAGCAGTACTTC. The variable domain in full, completed from reference TRBV2 and TRBJ2-7, reads EPEVTQTPSHQVTQMGQEVILRCVPISNHLYFYWYRQILGQKVEFLVSFYNNEISEKSEIFDDQFSVERPDGSNFTLKIRSTKLEDSAMYFCASSGGTGGSYEQYFGPGTRLTVT.

V gene TRBV20-1 combines with J gene TRBJ1-2; D may be TRBD1 (6 bases). CDR1 DFQATT and CDR2 SNEGSKA come from the germline V gene (reference sequence). The V gene lost 1 base and the J gene lost 4 bases, with 7 bases spanning the gap. There are 12 residues in the CDR3. The CDR3: CSARVQGYGYTF. DNA for the CDR3: TGCAGTGCTAGAGTACAGGGCTATGGCTACACCTTC.

A word on this clonotype: The junction shows a germline mismatch at one end, possibly a read error. The chain recombines TRBV10-3 with TRBJ1-6; 7 bases are a match to TRBD1. The CDR3 extends over 15 amino acids. Germline CDR1 is ENHRY and CDR2 is SYGVKD. CDR3 in amino acids: CAISERDSNNLPLHF. CDR3 DNA: TGTGCCATCAGTGAACGGGACAGTAATAATTTACCCCTCCACTTT.

On this clonotype: An end of the junction does not agree with germline; a read error may underlie this. This chain connects TRBV19 to TRBJ1-6; D is perhaps TRBD1 (5 bases). CDR3 length: 13 residues. Germline CDR1 is LNHDA and CDR2 is SQIVND (reference sequence). CDR3 DNA: TGTGCCACTAGGGGCACACGGCGTTCACCCCCCCACTTT. It translates to CATRGTRRSPPHF.

V usage is TRBV27 and J usage is TRBJ2-7; 9 bases agree with TRBD1. V shed 6 bases, J shed 6 bases, and the junction held 15 bases outside the gene matches. CDR1 and CDR2 (germline): MNHEY, SMNVEV (reference sequence). There are 16 residues in the CDR3. The CDR3 DNA reads TGTGCCAGCAGCCTGAAACCGGGACAGGGTATGGGCGAGCAGTACTTC. Protein product: CASSLKPGQGMGEQYF.

This chain joins TRBV6-6 and TRBJ2-7, with D possibly matching TRBD1 (5 bases). There are 14 residues in the CDR3. V shed 3 bases and J shed 1 base, with 10 bases lying between them. CDR1 is MNHNY, CDR2 SVGAGI, per germline (reference sequence). The CDR3 DNA follows: TGTGCCAGCAGTTATGACAGTCCATCCTACGAGCAGTACTTC. The encoded protein is CASSYDSPSYEQYF.

The chain has TRBV7-9 and TRBJ1-1; D call uncertain. The CDR3 totals 14 residues. In germline, CDR1 is SEHNR, CDR2 FQNEAQ (reference sequence). V lost 5 bases to trimming and J lost 1 base, with 11 bases between them. The CDR3 region has the DNA TGTGCCAGCAGCGTCCGGCGAGCGAACACTGAAGCTTTCTTT. This gives the protein CASSVRRANTEAFF.